The rows below give T cell receptor beta chains drawn from one sample of a study of control samples from healthy donors and cancer patients. The repertoire was sequenced with immunoSEQ multiplex PCR; TCRdb's copy has only in-frame clones and lacks some. Across roughly 200,000 clones, the top ten clones capture more than 2% of the sample. Sequenced: blood. The receptors were gathered from a woman in her 30s in good health. Each CDR3 is given with its conserved first and last residue.

v_gene	j_gene	CDR3aa
TRBV7-2	TRBJ1-2	CTSSHDGQYGYTF
TRBV28	TRBJ2-3	CASSLYGQGPDTQYF
TRBV21-1	TRBJ2-2	CASPSGVANTGELFF
TRBV28	TRBJ1-5	CASSSDGTGGPQHF
TRBV7-9	TRBJ2-2	CASSQRDFLNTGELFF
TRBV6-1	TRBJ2-1	CASSEYRGGGEQFF
TRBV7-9	TRBJ1-2	CASSLKGANGYTF
TRBV6-5	TRBJ1-3	CASSPKHSGNTIYF
TRBV5-5	TRBJ1-2	CASSLARTEIYGYTF
TRBV6-5	TRBJ1-5	CASSEGGGHQPQHF
TRBV6-5	TRBJ2-5	CASSYSGGPETQYF
TRBV2	TRBJ2-5	CASRRGTQETQYF
TRBV28	TRBJ1-2	CASRRQTRAGGYTF
TRBV6-6	TRBJ1-6	CASSYSEGLDSPLHF
TRBV10-1	TRBJ2-7	CASSAGRVYEQYF
TRBV7-3	TRBJ2-3	CASSFSLSGGTDTQYF
TRBV9	TRBJ2-1	CASSALGGSYNEQFF
TRBV9	TRBJ1-6	CASSAEGRNNSPLHF
TRBV9	TRBJ1-6	CASSVGQYNSPLHF
TRBV5-1	TRBJ2-7	CASSLADTGPYEQYF
TRBV29-1	TRBJ2-7	CSAGRIGGRYEQYF
TRBV2	TRBJ2-5	CASSEDPLAGVGKRETQYF
TRBV9	TRBJ2-2	CASSVERSANTGELFF
TRBV6-5	TRBJ1-5	CASSREPRQPQHF
TRBV11-2	TRBJ2-7	CASRKGFPYYEQYF
TRBV3-1/TRBV3-2	TRBJ1-2	CASMEGNNGYTF
TRBV2	TRBJ1-5	CASSVSRADYQPQHF
TRBV12-3/TRBV12-4	TRBJ1-1	CASSLGVYTEAFF
TRBV5-4	TRBJ1-3	CASSHSGNTIYF
TRBV7-2	TRBJ1-5	CASSLSFNQPQHF
TRBV19	TRBJ1-1	CASSIGGGTEAFF
TRBV5-3	TRBJ2-7	CARSSTDGRRDPISSYEQYF
TRBV6-2/TRBV6-3	TRBJ1-2	CASSQEGRRTYGYTF
TRBV7-6	TRBJ2-5	CASSRETQYF
TRBV12-3/TRBV12-4	TRBJ1-2	CASRPRQNGYTF
TRBV5-1	TRBJ2-1	CASSLSGQEQFF
TRBV28	TRBJ1-2	CASSFDRLNYGYTF